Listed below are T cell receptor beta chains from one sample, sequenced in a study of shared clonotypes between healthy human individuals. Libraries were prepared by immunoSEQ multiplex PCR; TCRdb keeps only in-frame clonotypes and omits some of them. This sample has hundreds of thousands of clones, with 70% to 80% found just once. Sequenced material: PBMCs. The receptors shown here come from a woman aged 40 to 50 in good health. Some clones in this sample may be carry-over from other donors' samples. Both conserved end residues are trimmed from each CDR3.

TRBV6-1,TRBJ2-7,ASSVGGRTYEQY
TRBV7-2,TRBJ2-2,ASSPFAGAGTGELF
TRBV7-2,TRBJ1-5,ASSLAGGRGSIGNQPQH
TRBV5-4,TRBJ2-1,ASSPGRTSYNEQF
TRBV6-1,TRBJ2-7,ASSEVAGASSYEQY
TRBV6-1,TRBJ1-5,ASGFGTGQPQH
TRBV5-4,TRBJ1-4,ASSAGGQGVGEKLF
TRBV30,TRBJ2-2,AWRRGARTGELS
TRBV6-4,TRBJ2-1,ASKLEASYNEQF
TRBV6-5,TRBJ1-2,ASSLRPTSGYT
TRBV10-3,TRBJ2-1,AISDTDQGLPYNEQF
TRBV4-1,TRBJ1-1,ASSQRAANTEAF
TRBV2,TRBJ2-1,ASSGTSYNEQF
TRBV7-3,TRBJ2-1,ASSLTGGYNEQF
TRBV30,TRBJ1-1,AWSLTNTEAF
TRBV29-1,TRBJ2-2,SVDRVGTGELF
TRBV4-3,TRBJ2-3,ASSQVLSDTQY
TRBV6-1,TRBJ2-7,ASSLRTDSYEQY
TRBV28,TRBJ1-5,ASTPGQGSQPQH
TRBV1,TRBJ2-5,TSTPSTRLETQY
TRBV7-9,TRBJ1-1,ASQTGGVNTEAF
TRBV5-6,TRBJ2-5,ASSLAVGEGLEETQY
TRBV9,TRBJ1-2,ASSGEGWGYT
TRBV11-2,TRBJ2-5,ASSRYTSSGTETQY
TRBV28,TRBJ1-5,ASYPTGGGNQPQH
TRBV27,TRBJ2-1,ASHRQGWVNEQF
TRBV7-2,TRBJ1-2,ASSLGHGVPYGYT
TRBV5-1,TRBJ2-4,ASSLQGAENIQY
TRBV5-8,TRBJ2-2,ASSPGRQTNTGELF
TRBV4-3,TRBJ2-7,ASSQEVGGYEQY
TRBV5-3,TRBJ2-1,ASSPSGTYNEQF
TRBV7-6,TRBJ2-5,ASSPGLDRETQY
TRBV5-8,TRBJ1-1,ASSFGHSNTEAF
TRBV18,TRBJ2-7,ASSPRGSQTYEQY
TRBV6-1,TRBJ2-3,ASSESELRGDTQY
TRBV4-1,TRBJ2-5,ASSQAADGAGGRVETQY
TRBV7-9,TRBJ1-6,ASSLGSGANSPLH
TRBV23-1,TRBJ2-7,ASSQHEIAGSYEQY
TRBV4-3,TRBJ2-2,ASSQASGTGELF
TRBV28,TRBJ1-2,ASSLTGVYGYT
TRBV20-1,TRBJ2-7,SAYGGSEQY
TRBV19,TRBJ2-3,ASSSGPSQY
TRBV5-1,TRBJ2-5,ASSLLPGEETQY
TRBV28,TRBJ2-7,ASSTRLATPYEQY
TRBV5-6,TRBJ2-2,ASSSVPTGELF
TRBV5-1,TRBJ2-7,ASSPEGGPSYEQY
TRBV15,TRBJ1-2,ATSRVGGGGFYGYT
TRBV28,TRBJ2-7,ASSLWGLPYEQY
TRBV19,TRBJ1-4,ASSTAGTVNEKLF
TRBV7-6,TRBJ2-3,ASSPGTSGLVVDTQY
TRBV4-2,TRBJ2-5,ASSQEERGQETQY
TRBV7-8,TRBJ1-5,ASSLAAGYSNQPQH